This T cell receptor beta chain emerged from a study of blood T cell repertoires in COVID-19. Study background: Acute and convalescent COVID-19 specimens originated in the United States, Italy and Spain. Sample material is recorded as cDNA or gDNA derived from T cells, B-cell-depleted T cells, or PBMCs.

In the authors' workflow: Estimated nucleated cell counts came from reference gene primer amplification. Libraries were prepared by immunoSEQ multiplex PCR; TCRdb keeps only in-frame clonotypes and omits some of them. V, J and clone size were drawn from that table, and D and trimming were deduced from the DNA. The table has 310,000 or so clones, more than 80% seen once. Germline CDR1 and CDR2: DFQATT and SNEGSKA (reference sequence). Trimming left V 4 bases short and J 6 bases short, with 10 bases between. The CDR3 runs to 11 residues. The chain employs TRBV20-1 and TRBJ2-7; possibly TRBD1 for D (6 bases). This clonotype was sampled from a man between 18 and 35 years old who had recovered from COVID-19. Sequences were obtained from peripheral blood. CDR3 sequence: CSAKAGVEQYF. The CDR3 DNA reads as TGCAGTGCTAAGGCAGGGGTCGAGCAGTACTTC.